Below are 17 T cell receptor beta chains sequenced from a single sample in a study of T cell changes during pregnancy in multiple sclerosis. Repertoires were generated with immunoSEQ multiplex PCR, while TCRdb's copy carries only in-frame clones and drops some. The table includes 20,000 to 25,000 clones, about 90% detected once. Sequenced here: CD8+ T cells from peripheral blood mononuclear cells, sampled in the second trimester of pregnancy. The receptor source for this set is a female donor in good health, enrolled as a control in a pregnancy study.

The chain recombines TRBV5-1 with TRBJ2-7; D gene unclear. The CDR3 runs 14 residues. Trimming shortened V by 0 bases and J by 2 bases, and 9 bases separated the two germline ends. Germline V gene lookup returns CDR1 SGHRS and CDR2 YFSETQ. In DNA form, the CDR3 reads TGCGCCAGCAGCTTGGATCTCGGTACCTACGAGCAGTACTTC. Translating gives CASSLDLGTYEQYF.

This clone appeared a few times. The V and J genes are TRBV19 and TRBJ1-1, with D unresolved. From germline, CDR1 is LNHDA and CDR2 SQIVND (reference sequence). The CDR3 has 11 residues. The V and J ends lost 3 bases and 8 bases respectively, with 7 bases between them. CDR3 sequence (DNA): TGTGCCAGTAGTATTTCCGTAGAAGCTTTCTTT. Amino acid sequence: CASSISVEAFF.

The genes are TRBV7-9 and TRBJ1-1; 10 bases line up with TRBD1. The junction had 11 bases not matched to a gene; V was cut back by 6 bases and J by 1 base. Germline V gene sequence: CDR1 SEHNR, CDR2 FQNEAQ (reference sequence). The CDR3 length is 17 residues. The CDR3 loop reads CASRPVPGQGWNTEAFF. The CDR3 nucleotides read TGTGCCAGCAGACCAGTCCCGGGACAGGGGTGGAACACTGAAGCTTTCTTT.

The rearrangement links TRBV27 to TRBJ2-1; D remains unclear. Trimming removed 6 bases from V and 5 bases from J, with 14 bases in between. The CDR3 totals 14 residues. From germline, CDR1 is MNHEY and CDR2 SMNVEV (reference sequence). The DNA of the CDR3 is TGTGCCAGCAGCTTGCTTGGAGCCCACAATGAGCAGTTCTTC. It specifies CASSLLGAHNEQFF.

This sequence joins TRBV6-6 and TRBJ2-7; 12 nucleotides match TRBD2. CDR1 MNHNY and CDR2 SVGAGI come from the germline V gene (reference sequence). The CDR3 covers 16 residues. The V gene end was trimmed by 7 bases and the J gene end by 3 bases; junction bases not matched to a gene: 10. The CDR3, as DNA: TGTGCCAGCACGGGTAGGGCGGGACTAGCGGGCTACGAGCAGTACTTC. This codes for CASTGRAGLAGYEQYF.

This chain links TRBV11-3 with TRBJ1-1; TRBD1 is a possible D gene (6 bases). V was shortened by 5 bases and J by 4 bases, with 11 bases between the two germline ends. The CDR3 is 13 amino acids. Per germline, CDR1 SGHNT and CDR2 YENEEA. Here the CDR3 reads CASSPGTLTEAFF. The CDR3 nucleotides read TGTGCCAGCAGCCCAGGGACACTCACTGAAGCTTTCTTT. Supplemented by reference TRBV11-3 and TRBJ1-1, the full variable domain reads EAGVVQSPRYKIIEKKQPVAFWCNPISGHNTLYWYLQNLGQGPELLIRYENEEAVDDSQLPKDRFSAERLKGVDSTLKIQPAELGDSAVYLCASSPGTLTEAFFGQGTRLTVV.

The CDR3 here is CASSQVTGREKLFF. Written as DNA, the CDR3 is TGTGCCAGCAGCCAAGTCACAGGGCGCGAAAAACTGTTTTTT. This chain joins TRBV4-2 and TRBJ1-4; possible D gene TRBD1, 6 bases. V lost 1 base to trimming and J lost 8 bases, with 11 bases between them. The CDR3 is 14 residues long. CDR1 LGHNA and CDR2 YNFKEQ come from the germline V gene.

The chain has TRBV5-6 and TRBJ2-7, with D possibly matching TRBD1 (5 bases). Trimming pared 2 bases from V and 3 bases from J, leaving 9 bases between. CDR1 and CDR2 (germline): SGHDT, YYEEEE. CDR3 size: 13 residues. The CDR3 loop is CASSFGHDYEQYF. The DNA for the CDR3 is TGTGCCAGCAGCTTTGGACATGACTACGAGCAGTACTTC.

The chain uses TRBV5-5 and TRBJ1-5; unclear D gene. The V gene's germline CDR1 is SGHKS and CDR2 YYEKEE (reference sequence). V was cut by 0 bases and J by 1 base, with 5 bases left in between. This CDR3 region has 14 residues. The chain's CDR3 is CASSLDLSNQPQHF. CDR3 coding DNA: TGTGCCAGCAGCTTGGACTTGAGCAATCAGCCCCAGCATTTT.

The V and J genes are TRBV9 and TRBJ2-7; no clear D. With 0 bases removed from V and 3 bases from J, the gap between germline ends came to 10 bases. The germline V gene encodes CDR1 SGDLS and CDR2 YYNGEE. The CDR3 is 14 residues long. The CDR3 nucleotides read TGTGCCAGCAGCGTAGCGGTAGCCGGCTACGAGCAGTACTTC. Translated: CASSVAVAGYEQYF.

The V call is TRBV6-5, the J call TRBJ1-1; D perhaps matches TRBD1 (6 bases). V shed 2 bases and J shed 0 bases, with 7 bases lying between them. Germline V gene sequence: CDR1 MNHEY, CDR2 SVGAGI. The CDR3 is 14 amino acids. The CDR3 region is CASSYGGLNTEAFF. DNA of the CDR3: TGTGCCAGCAGTTACGGGGGCTTGAACACTGAAGCTTTCTTT.

This clone was seen a few times. The V gene is TRBV6-6, the J gene TRBJ1-5; no definite D call. The CDR3 extends over 15 amino acids. Per the germline V gene, CDR1 is MNHNY and CDR2 is SVGAGI (reference sequence). Trimming removed 6 bases from V and 0 bases from J, with 12 bases in between. CDR3: CASRIDTYSNQPQHF. The CDR3 coding sequence is TGTGCCAGCAGAATCGACACATATAGCAATCAGCCCCAGCATTTT.

CDR3 coding DNA: TGTGCCAGCCGTAAGCGGGAGGCCTTTCAAGAGACCCAGTACTTC. It encodes CASRKREAFQETQYF. The V call is TRBV27, the J call TRBJ2-5; 9 bases map to TRBD2. The CDR3 sequence is 15 residues long. Unmatched junction bases numbered 9, after V lost 8 bases and J lost 2 bases. Germline values: CDR1 MNHEY, CDR2 SMNVEV (reference sequence).

Relative to its sample, this clone is large. This sequence joins TRBV6-5 and TRBJ1-2, with D hard to call. V was clipped by 9 bases and J by 4 bases, with 9 bases between them. CDR3 length: 11 residues. Germline CDR1 is MNHEY and CDR2 is SVGAGI. As DNA, the CDR3 is TGTGCCAGTGGGGAGGGCTATGGCTACACCTTC. This gives the protein CASGEGYGYTF.

V gene TRBV19 combines with J gene TRBJ1-1, with TRBD1 identical over 9 bases. Germline V gene lookup returns CDR1 LNHDA and CDR2 SQIVND (reference sequence). With V trimmed by 10 bases and J by 10 bases, 7 bases remained unmatched. This CDR3 region has 11 residues. CDR3 region: CATTGGALAFF. CDR3 DNA sequence: TGTGCCACAACAGGGGGCGCGTTAGCTTTCTTT.

The rearrangement joins TRBV28 to TRBJ1-5, with a tentative D call TRBD1 (5 bases). The CDR3 spans 13 residues. CDR1 and CDR2 from the germline V gene are MDHEN and SYDVKM. V was cut by 3 bases and J by 4 bases, with 7 bases left in between. The CDR3 nucleotides are TGTGCCAGCAGTTTTCAGGGAAATCAGCCCCAGCATTTT. Amino acid sequence: CASSFQGNQPQHF.

The CDR3 coding sequence is TGTGCCAGCCACGGAGGGAACTCCTACAATGAGCAGTTCTTC. This encodes CASHGGNSYNEQFF. The V and J genes are TRBV7-9 and TRBJ2-1, with D possibly TRBD2 on 6 matching bases. The V gene lost 8 bases and the J gene lost 0 bases, with 11 bases spanning the gap. This CDR3 is 14 amino acids long. Germline V gene data show CDR1 as SEHNR and CDR2 as FQNEAQ (reference sequence).